This T cell receptor (beta chain) was found in a study of vaccination and CD4 T cells after COVID-19. Treatment here: approximately nine-day PBMC culture with coronavirus spike peptide pools or control peptides (ViraFEST assay). The Oncomine TCR Beta short-read assay was what sequenced the DNA obtained from cultured CD4+ T cells. Using its own MiXCR run on the PCR reads, TCRdb lists one record per CDR3 protein. The table lists about 20,000 distinct CDR3 sequences, approximately 45% of them singletons. This clonotype was seen a few times. Its cognate antigen is unknown. The TCR sequence derives from a human donor who had recovered from COVID-19. This specimen consisted of CD4+ T cells from blood, cultured in vitro, obtained after SARS-CoV-2 vaccination.

CDR3 in amino acids: CASSLRGETQYF. The CDR3 DNA is TGTGCCAGCAGCTTACGGGGAGAGACCCAGTACTTC. The J gene is TRBJ2-5, the V gene TRBV7-9; D might be TRBD2 (5 bases). The V gene's germline CDR1 is SEHNR and CDR2 FQNEAQ (reference sequence). The CDR3 consists of 12 residues. The ends were cut back, 2 bases at V and 4 bases at J, with 5 bases in the middle.